This T cell receptor beta chain was captured in a study of blood T cells in healthy people across ages. General study results and limits: Any conclusive comparison of naive versus antigen-experienced cells was prevented by using unsorted PBMCs.

The CDR3 covers 15 residues. V trimming: 3 bases; J trimming: 9 bases; junction bases outside the gene matches: 13. Germline lookup yields CDR1 SGHRS and CDR2 YFSETQ. Healthy Caucasian individuals from Russia aged roughly 6 to 90 were enrolled as donors. Every sample yielded at least 6.5 million isolated PBMCs. A minimum of 6 micrograms of total RNA was extracted per sample. The authors ran a second PCR of roughly 6 to 12 cycles using a sample-barcoded 5' primer and a J-beta primer mix. In TCRdb, the 5' RACE reads were re-called with MiXCR into one record per CDR3 protein. The table lists around 320,000 distinct CDR3 sequences, roughly 27% of them singletons. Note on this clonotype: Antigen specificity is unknown. A much larger clone lies one base from this, so it may be a read error.

This clonotype originated in a woman in her seventies in good health. V and J are TRBV5-1 and TRBJ2-5, with 8 nucleotides matching TRBD1. Sequences were obtained from blood. CDR3 sequence: CASSWRGQGSEAQYF. The DNA of the CDR3 is TGCGCCAGCAGCTGGCGTGGACAGGGAAGTGAGGCCCAGTACTTC.